The clone carrying this TCR beta chain was seen many times. The germline V gene has CDR1 SQVTM and CDR2 ANQGSEA. The CDR3 runs to 14 residues. V trimming: 5 bases; J trimming: 2 bases; junction bases outside the gene matches: 8. Participants, patients aged 18 to 65, had newly diagnosed hyperthyroidism with a duration under 2 months. This blood was taken when hyperthyroidism was first diagnosed, before any ophthalmopathy symptoms existed. Researchers took RNA transcripts and amplified the TCR beta CDR3 regions from them. Using the HTBI primer set, a first-round RT-PCR was run on the TCR CDR3. TCRdb used MiXCR to reprocess the multiplex PCR reads, holding one entry per CDR3 protein. The data show about 280,000 distinct CDR3 sequences, with under 30% seen just once and about 30% held by the top ten. The data originate from a study of T cells in Graves' hyperthyroidism and ophthalmopathy. Across the whole study: Once the initial diagnosis was made, peripheral blood was obtained before any treatment.

The TCR comes from a middle-aged man with Graves' hyperthyroidism that later progressed to Graves' ophthalmopathy. The chain uses TRBV29-1 and TRBJ1-2; 7 nucleotides align to TRBD1. The sequencing sample was made of blood. CDR3 coding DNA: TGCAGCGTTACAACAGGGGTGATCAACTATGGCTACACCTTC. This gives the protein CSVTTGVINYGYTF.